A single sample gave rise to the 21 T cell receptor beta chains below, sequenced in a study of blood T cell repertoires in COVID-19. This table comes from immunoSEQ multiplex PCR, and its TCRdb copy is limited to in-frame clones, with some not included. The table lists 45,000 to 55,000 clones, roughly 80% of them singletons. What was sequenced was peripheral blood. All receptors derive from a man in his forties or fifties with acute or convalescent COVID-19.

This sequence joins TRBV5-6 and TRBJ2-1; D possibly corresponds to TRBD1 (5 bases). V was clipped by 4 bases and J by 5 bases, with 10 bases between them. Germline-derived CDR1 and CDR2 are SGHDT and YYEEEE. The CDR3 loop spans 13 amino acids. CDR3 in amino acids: CASSVQVNNEQFF. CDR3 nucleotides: TGTGCCAGCAGCGTACAGGTCAACAATGAGCAGTTCTTC.

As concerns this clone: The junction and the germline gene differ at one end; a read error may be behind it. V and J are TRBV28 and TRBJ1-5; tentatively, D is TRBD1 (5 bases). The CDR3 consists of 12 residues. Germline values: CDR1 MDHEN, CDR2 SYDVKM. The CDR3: CAGGVSNQLQHF. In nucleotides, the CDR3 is TGTGCCGGAGGGGTATCTAATCAGCTCCAGCATTTT.

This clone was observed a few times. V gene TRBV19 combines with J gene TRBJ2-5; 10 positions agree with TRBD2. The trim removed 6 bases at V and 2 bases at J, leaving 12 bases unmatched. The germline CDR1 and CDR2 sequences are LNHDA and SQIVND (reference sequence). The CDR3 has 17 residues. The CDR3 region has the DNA TGTGCCAGTAGCCAAGCGGGGGGGCGGTTAGGGCAAGAGACCCAGTACTTC. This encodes CASSQAGGRLGQETQYF.

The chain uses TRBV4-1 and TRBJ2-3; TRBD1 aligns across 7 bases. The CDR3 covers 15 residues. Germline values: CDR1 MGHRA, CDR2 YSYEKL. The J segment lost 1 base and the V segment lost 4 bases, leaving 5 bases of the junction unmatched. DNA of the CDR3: TGCGCCAGCAGCCTTAATCAGGGGGGCACAGATACGCAGTATTTT. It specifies CASSLNQGGTDTQYF.

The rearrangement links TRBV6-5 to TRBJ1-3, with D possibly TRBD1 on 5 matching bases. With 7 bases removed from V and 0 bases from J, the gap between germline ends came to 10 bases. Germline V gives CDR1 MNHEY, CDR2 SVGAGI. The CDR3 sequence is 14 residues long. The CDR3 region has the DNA TGTGCCAGCATGACAGCATCCTCTGGAAACACCATATATTTT. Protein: CASMTASSGNTIYF.

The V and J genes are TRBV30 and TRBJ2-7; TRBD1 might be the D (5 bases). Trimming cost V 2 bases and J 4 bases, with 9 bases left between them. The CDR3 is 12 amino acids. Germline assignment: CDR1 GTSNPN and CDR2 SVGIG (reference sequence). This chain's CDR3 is CAWSSQGYEQYF. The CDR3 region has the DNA TGTGCCTGGAGTTCCCAGGGTTACGAGCAGTACTTC.

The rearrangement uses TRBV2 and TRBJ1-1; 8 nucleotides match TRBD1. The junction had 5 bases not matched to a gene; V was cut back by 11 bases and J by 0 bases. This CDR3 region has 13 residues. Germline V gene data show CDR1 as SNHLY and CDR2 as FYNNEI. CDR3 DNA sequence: TGTGCCTATCAGGACAGGGTGAACACTGAAGCTTTCTTT. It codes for CAYQDRVNTEAFF.

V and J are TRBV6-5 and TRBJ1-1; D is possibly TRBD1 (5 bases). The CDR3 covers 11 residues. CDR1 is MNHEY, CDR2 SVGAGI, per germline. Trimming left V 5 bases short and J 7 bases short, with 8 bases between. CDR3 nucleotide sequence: TGTGCCAGCAGTAGGGGCAGTGAAGCTTTCTTT. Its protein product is CASSRGSEAFF.

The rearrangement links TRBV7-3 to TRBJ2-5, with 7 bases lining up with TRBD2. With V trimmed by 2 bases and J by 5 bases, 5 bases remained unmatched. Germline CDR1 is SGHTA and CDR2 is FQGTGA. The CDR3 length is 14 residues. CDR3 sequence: CASSLAGVGETQYF. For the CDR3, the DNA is TGTGCCAGCAGCTTAGCGGGAGTCGGGGAGACCCAGTACTTC.

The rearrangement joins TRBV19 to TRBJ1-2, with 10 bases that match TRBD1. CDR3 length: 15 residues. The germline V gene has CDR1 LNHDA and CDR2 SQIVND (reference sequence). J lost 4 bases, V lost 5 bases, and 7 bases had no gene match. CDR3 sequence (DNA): TGTGCCAGTAGTCCGGGACAGGGGAAGGTCTATGGCTACACCTTC. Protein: CASSPGQGKVYGYTF. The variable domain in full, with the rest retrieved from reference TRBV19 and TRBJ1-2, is DGGITQSPKYLFRKEGQNVTLSCEQNLNHDAMYWYRQDPGQGLRLIYYSQIVNDFQKGDIAEGYSVSREKKESFPLTVTSAQKNPTAFYLCASSPGQGKVYGYTFGSGTRLTVV.

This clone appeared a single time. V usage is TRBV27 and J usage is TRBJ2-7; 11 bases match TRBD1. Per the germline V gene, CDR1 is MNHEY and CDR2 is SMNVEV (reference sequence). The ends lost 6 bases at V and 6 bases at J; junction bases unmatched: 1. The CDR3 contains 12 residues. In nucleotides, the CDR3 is TGTGCCAGCAGCGGGACAGGGGGCGAGCAGTACTTC. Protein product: CASSGTGGEQYF.

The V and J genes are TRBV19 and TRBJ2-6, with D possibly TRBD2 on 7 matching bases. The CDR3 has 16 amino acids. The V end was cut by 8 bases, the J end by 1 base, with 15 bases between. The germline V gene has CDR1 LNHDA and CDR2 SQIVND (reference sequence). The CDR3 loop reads CASYGGGASGANVLTF. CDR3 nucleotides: TGTGCCAGTTATGGAGGGGGGGCGTCTGGGGCCAACGTCCTGACTTTC.

The CDR3, as DNA: TGTGCCAGCAGCCTACCACAGGAAGAGACCCAGTACTTC. Translated, it gives CASSLPQEETQYF. The V gene is TRBV5-4, the J gene TRBJ2-5, with D tentatively TRBD1 (5 bases). The CDR3 has 13 amino acids. CDR1 is SGHNT, CDR2 YYREEE, per germline (reference sequence). Trimming shortened V by 4 bases and J by 3 bases, and 10 bases separated the two germline ends. Using reference TRBV5-4 and TRBJ2-5 for the parts outside the CDR3, the full variable domain is ETGVTQSPTHLIKTRGQQVTLRCSSQSGHNTVSWYQQALGQGPQFIFQYYREEENGRGNFPPRFSGLQFPNYSSELNVNALELDDSALYLCASSLPQEETQYFGPGTRLLVL.

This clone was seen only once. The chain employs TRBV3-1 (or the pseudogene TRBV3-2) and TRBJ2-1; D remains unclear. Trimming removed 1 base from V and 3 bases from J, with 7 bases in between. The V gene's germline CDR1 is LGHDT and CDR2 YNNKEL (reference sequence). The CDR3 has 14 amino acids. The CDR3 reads CASSQVGSYNEQFF. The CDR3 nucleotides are TGTGCCAGCAGCCAAGTTGGCAGCTACAATGAGCAGTTCTTC.

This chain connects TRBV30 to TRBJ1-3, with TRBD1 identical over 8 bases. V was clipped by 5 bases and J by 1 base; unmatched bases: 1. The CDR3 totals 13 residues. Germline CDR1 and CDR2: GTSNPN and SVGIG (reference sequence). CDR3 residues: CAWDRGSGNTIYF. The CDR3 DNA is TGTGCCTGGGACAGGGGTTCTGGAAACACCATATATTTT. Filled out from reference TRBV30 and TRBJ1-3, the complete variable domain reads SQTIHQWPATLVQPVGSPLSLECTVEGTSNPNLYWYRQAAGRGLQLLFYSVGIGQISSEVPQNLSASRPQDRQFILSSKKLLLSDSGFYLCAWDRGSGNTIYFGEGSWLTVV.

CDR3 bases: TGTGCCAGCAGGAAAGGAACTAGCGGATACAATGAGCAGTTCTTC. This codes for CASRKGTSGYNEQFF. This rearrangement joins TRBV6-5 to TRBJ2-1, with 8 bases lining up with TRBD2. CDR3 size: 15 residues. Germline trimming cut 6 bases from V and 4 bases from J; bases unmatched to any gene: 8. Looked up from germline, CDR1 is MNHEY and CDR2 is SVGAGI.

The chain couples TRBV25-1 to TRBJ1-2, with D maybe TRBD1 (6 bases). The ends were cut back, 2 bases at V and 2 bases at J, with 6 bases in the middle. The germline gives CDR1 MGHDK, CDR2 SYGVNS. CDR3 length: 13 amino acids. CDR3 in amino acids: CASSEGQNYGYTF. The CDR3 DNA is TGTGCCAGCAGTGAAGGACAGAACTATGGCTACACCTTC.

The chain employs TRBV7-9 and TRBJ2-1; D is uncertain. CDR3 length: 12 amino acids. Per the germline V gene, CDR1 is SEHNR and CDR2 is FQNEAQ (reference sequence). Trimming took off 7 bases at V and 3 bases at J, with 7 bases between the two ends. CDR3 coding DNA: TGTGCCAGCACCCCAGGCTACAATGAGCAGTTCTTC. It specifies CASTPGYNEQFF. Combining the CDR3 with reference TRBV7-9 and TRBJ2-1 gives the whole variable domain DTGVSQNPRHKITKRGQNVTFRCDPISEHNRLYWYRQTLGQGPEFLTYFQNEAQLEKSRLLSDRFSAERPKGSFSTLEIQRTEQGDSAMYLCASTPGYNEQFFGPGTRLTVL.

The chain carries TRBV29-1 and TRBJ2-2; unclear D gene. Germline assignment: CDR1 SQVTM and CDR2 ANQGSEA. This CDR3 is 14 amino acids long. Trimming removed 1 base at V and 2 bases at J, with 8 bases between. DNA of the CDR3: TGCAGCGTTGAAGGGGCCAGTAACACCGGGGAGCTGTTTTTT. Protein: CSVEGASNTGELFF.

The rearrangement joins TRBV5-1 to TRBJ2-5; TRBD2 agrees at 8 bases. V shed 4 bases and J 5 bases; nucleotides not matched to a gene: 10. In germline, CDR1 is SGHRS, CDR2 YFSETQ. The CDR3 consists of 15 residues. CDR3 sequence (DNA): TGCGCCAGCAGCGCTAGCGGGTCCCGGGGGGAGACCCAGTACTTC. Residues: CASSASGSRGETQYF.

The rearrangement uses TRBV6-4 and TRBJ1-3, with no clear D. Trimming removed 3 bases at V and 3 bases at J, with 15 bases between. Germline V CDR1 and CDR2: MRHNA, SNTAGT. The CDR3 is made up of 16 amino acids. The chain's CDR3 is CASSDFRRLHGNTIYF. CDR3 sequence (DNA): TGTGCCAGCAGTGATTTTCGCAGGTTGCATGGAAACACCATATATTTT.